This paragraph covers one TCR beta chain sequence. Its cognate antigen is unknown. A read error is likely here: a far larger clone is one base away. This sample is part of a study of prognosis after radiotherapy for stage I lung cancer. About the study: Among the patients, several developed distant metastases after radiotherapy at a median of 7 months, and about 15 showed no significant progression.

All patients, having had no prior chemotherapy, radiotherapy or other malignancies, were node-negative on CT and PET/CT. Notes on the study in general: Lower values of Shannon entropy after stereotactic body radiation therapy were seen in patients who developed distant metastases. Frequencies of TRBV and TRBJ gene use reportedly varied by whether patients had metastases.

By two-round multiplex PCR, the TCR beta CDR3 was amplified from genomic DNA. TRBV and TRBJ genes each had their own specific primers in first-round PCR. TCRdb fed the multiplex PCR reads into MiXCR, producing one record per CDR3 protein. The repertoire consists of 9,000 to 13,000 distinct CDR3 sequences, with about 53% occurring once and the leading ten covering 7%. Sequencing used PBMCs, obtained before or after stereotactic body radiation therapy (not recorded which). The receptor was derived from a donor at least 50 years old with non-small cell lung cancer.

The CDR3 bases are TGTGCCAGCAGCTTAGGGCGGGGGGGAGATACCCAGTACTTC. Residues: CASSLGRGGDTQYF. V usage is TRBV7-9 and J usage is TRBJ2-5; 9 nucleotides agree with TRBD2. This CDR3 is built from 14 residues. With V trimmed by 1 base and J by 8 bases, 5 bases remained unmatched. The germline V gene encodes CDR1 SEHNR and CDR2 FQNEAQ (reference sequence).